These 17 T cell receptor beta chains were all obtained from the same sample, sequenced in a study of control samples from healthy donors and cancer patients. Libraries were prepared by immunoSEQ multiplex PCR; TCRdb keeps only in-frame clonotypes and omits some of them. Of roughly 130,000 clones in the sample, about 93% were seen once. The source material was blood. The receptors stem from a young man in good health.

This chain uses TRBV5-1 with TRBJ2-1, with D uncertain. Between the trimmed V and J ends, which lost 0 bases and 8 bases, there was a span of 3 bases. CDR1 is SGHRS and CDR2 is YFSETQ in the germline V gene. The CDR3 length is 11 residues. The CDR3 spells CASSLEHEQFF. CDR3 coding DNA: TGCGCCAGCAGCTTGGAACATGAGCAGTTCTTC.

The chain joins TRBV7-3 to TRBJ2-5; D perhaps matches TRBD2 (5 bases). CDR3 length: 15 residues. Germline-derived CDR1 and CDR2 are SGHTA and FQGTGA. Deletions cut 5 bases from V and 3 bases from J, with 16 bases between. The CDR3 bases are TGTGCCAGCAGCCTGGGCCTAGCATCCAAAGAGACCCAGTACTTC. Translating it yields CASSLGLASKETQYF.

This sequence joins TRBV7-3 and TRBJ2-2; 7 bases line up with TRBD1. The germline gives CDR1 SGHTA, CDR2 FQGTGA. V lost 1 base to trimming and J lost 4 bases; unmatched junction nucleotides: 15. CDR3 length: 19 amino acids. CDR3 DNA: TGTGCCAGCAGCTTAAACGTCCAACAGGGGTACTCGACCACCGGGGAGCTGTTTTTT. Its translation is CASSLNVQQGYSTTGELFF.

The chain combines TRBV6-5 with TRBJ1-2, with D tentatively TRBD1 (5 bases). V dropped 6 bases and J dropped 8 bases, with 10 bases sitting between them. CDR1 is MNHEY and CDR2 is SVGAGI in the germline V gene. The CDR3 consists of 11 residues. In DNA, the CDR3 is TGTGCCAGCAGCGGGGCTGGGGGCTACACCTTC. Translated: CASSGAGGYTF.

The rearrangement links TRBV11-2 to TRBJ2-2; possible D gene TRBD1, 6 bases. Trimming removed 5 bases at V and 5 bases at J, with 24 bases between. CDR3 size: 18 residues. From germline, CDR1 is SGHAT and CDR2 FQNNGV. The CDR3 spells CASSPLGFRGDRTGELFF. The CDR3 DNA is TGTGCCAGCAGCCCACTAGGTTTCAGGGGAGATCGGACCGGGGAGCTGTTTTTT.

The chain recombines TRBV30 with TRBJ2-7; D is uncertain. The CDR3 totals 11 residues. Trimming took 2 bases from V and 10 from J, leaving 12 bases between them. The germline V gene encodes CDR1 GTSNPN and CDR2 SVGIG (reference sequence). CDR3 in amino acids: CAWSNQASQYF. The CDR3 region has the DNA TGTGCCTGGAGTAACCAAGCCAGCCAGTACTTC.

CDR3 sequence (DNA): TGCGCCAGCAGCCAAGAGGACAGGAACACTGAAGCTTTCTTT. Its protein is CASSQEDRNTEAFF. This sequence joins TRBV4-3 and TRBJ1-1, with D tentatively TRBD1 (6 bases). The V and J ends lost 0 bases and 1 base respectively, with 6 bases between them. Germline-derived CDR1 and CDR2 are LGHNA and YSLEER. The CDR3 is 14 residues long.

V is TRBV3-1 (or the pseudogene TRBV3-2) and J is TRBJ2-3; 7 nucleotides agree with TRBD1. The CDR3 sequence is 15 residues long. The junction had 12 bases not matched to a gene; V was cut back by 4 bases and J by 8 bases. Germline CDR1 and CDR2: LGHDT and YNNKEL (reference sequence). CDR3 amino acids: CASSPWDSSQTTQYF. CDR3 coding DNA: TGTGCCAGCAGCCCGTGGGACAGCTCGCAGACTACGCAGTATTTT.

The chain combines TRBV19 with TRBJ2-3, with D unclear. Germline V gene data show CDR1 as LNHDA and CDR2 as SQIVND (reference sequence). This CDR3 is built from 13 residues. V gave up 4 bases and J gave up 2 bases, with 7 bases separating them. The DNA for the CDR3 is TGTGCCAGTAGTAGTACTACCACAGATACGCAGTATTTT. Translated, it gives CASSSTTTDTQYF.

The chain employs TRBV15 and TRBJ2-3; TRBD1 matches 10 bases. The CDR3 extends over 17 amino acids. V dropped 4 bases and J dropped 0; count of bases not matched to a gene: 7. Germline V gene data show CDR1 as LNHNV and CDR2 as YYDKDF (reference sequence). DNA of the CDR3: TGTGCCACCAGCACCCCCAGGGACAGGGGTAGCACAGATACGCAGTATTTT. Amino acids: CATSTPRDRGSTDTQYF.

CDR3 in amino acids: CASSSGLSNQPQHF. DNA for the CDR3: TGTGCCAGCAGCTCCGGCCTGAGCAATCAGCCCCAGCATTTT. The chain is built from TRBV7-8 and TRBJ1-5; no firm D call. Germline lookup yields CDR1 SGHVS and CDR2 FQNEAQ. CDR3 length equals 14 residues. The V gene lost 4 bases and the J gene lost 1 base, with 8 bases spanning the gap.

The chain employs TRBV29-1 and TRBJ2-3; no clear D. The CDR3 spans 14 residues. Germline lookup yields CDR1 SQVTM and CDR2 ANQGSEA. V lost 7 bases, J lost 3 bases, and 17 bases lay in between. As DNA, the CDR3 is TGCAGCGCCGCGCAGGCCCATGGGACAGATACGCAGTATTTT. This codes for CSAAQAHGTDTQYF.

The chain has TRBV6-5 and TRBJ1-5, with 10 bases identical to TRBD1. With 9 bases clipped from V and 6 bases from J, the junction kept 5 bases outside the gene matches. The length of the CDR3 is 13 residues. Per the germline V gene, CDR1 is MNHEY and CDR2 is SVGAGI. The CDR3 nucleotides read TGTGCCAGTGGACAGGGGGTCGGTCAGCCCCAGCATTTT. This encodes CASGQGVGQPQHF.

The genes are TRBV5-1 and TRBJ2-7; D uncertain. The V end lost 5 bases, the J end lost 6 bases, and 12 bases lay between the germline ends. This CDR3 region has 12 residues. Germline V gene data show CDR1 as SGHRS and CDR2 as YFSETQ. The CDR3 DNA reads as TGCGCCAGCAGTGCAAGTCCCCCCGAGCAGTACGTC. It specifies CASSASPPEQYV.

The chain joins TRBV6-5 to TRBJ1-6; D is perhaps TRBD1 (6 bases). V was clipped by 5 bases and J by 8 bases, with 13 bases between them. The CDR3 contains 14 residues. The germline V gene has CDR1 MNHEY and CDR2 SVGAGI. The CDR3 spells CASSLGGLDSPLHF. The CDR3 DNA reads as TGTGCCAGCAGTCTGGGGGGGCTAGATTCACCCCTCCACTTT.

The genes are TRBV5-8 and TRBJ1-6, with TRBD1 matching over 9 bases. CDR3 length equals 13 residues. Germline CDR1 reads SGHTS; CDR2 reads YDEGEE. Trimming cost V 4 bases and J 9 bases; bases outside gene matches: 2. CDR3 nucleotides: TGTGCCAGCAGCCAGGACAGGGGTTCACCCCTCCACTTT. It is translated as CASSQDRGSPLHF.

The V and J genes are TRBV19 and TRBJ2-3; 8 positions match TRBD2. The CDR3 contains 15 residues. Trimming at V came to 1 base and at J to 3 bases, leaving 3 bases not matched to a gene. Germline V gene sequence: CDR1 LNHDA, CDR2 SQIVND (reference sequence). The CDR3 sequence: CASSIVTGGTDTQYF. DNA for the CDR3: TGTGCCAGTAGTATAGTCACGGGAGGGACAGATACGCAGTATTTT.